This TCR beta chain was identified in a study of blood T cells in healthy people across ages. Alongside a J-beta primer mix, a sample-barcoded 5' primer served in a second PCR lasting 7 to 11 cycles. TCRdb independently ran MiXCR on the 5' RACE reads; one entry per CDR3 protein. Of 900,000 to 950,000 distinct CDR3 sequences in the sample, 25% to 30% are singletons; the top ten hold roughly a tenth. Donors gave around 10 milliliters of peripheral blood apiece. The V and J ends lost 4 bases and 2 bases respectively, with 13 bases between them. The CDR3 sequence is 14 residues long. Per the germline V gene, CDR1 is SGHRS and CDR2 is YFSETQ. Separately, the same data were catalogued under a study of T cells of mothers and their children.

The sequence was collected from a woman in her forties in good health. The V and J genes are TRBV5-1 and TRBJ2-7; D could derive from TRBD1 or TRBD2 (5 bases each). The sequencing input was blood. The CDR3 sequence is CASSIGTETYEQYF. DNA for the CDR3: TGCGCCAGCAGCATCGGGACGGAGACCTACGAGCAGTACTTC. The whole variable domain, filled in from reference TRBV5-1 and TRBJ2-7, reads KAGVTQTPRYLIKTRGQQVTLSCSPISGHRSVSWYQQTPGQGLQFLFEYFSETQRNKGNFPGRFSGRQFSNSRSEMNVSTLELGDSALYLCASSIGTETYEQYFGPGTRLTVT.